Listed below are T cell receptor beta chains from one sample, sequenced in a study of shared clonotypes between healthy human individuals. Clones were read by immunoSEQ multiplex PCR, and TCRdb kept only the in-frame ones, dropping some. The repertoire holds roughly 2.5 million clones, with around nine tenths as singletons. Sequenced sample: naive CD4+ T cells sorted from blood. The source is a young man in good health. Both conserved end residues are part of each CDR3. The D gene is left open where the match is weak. Some rows have no size entry. The others give once, few or many, or a class for an expanded clone.

- TRBJ2-7 - TRBV28 CASSLSSQQYF TGTGCCAGCAGTTTATCTAGCCAGCAGTACTTC
- TRBJ2-6 - TRBV7-9 CASSARESGANVLTF TGTGCCAGCAGCGCTCGGGAATCCGGGGCCAACGTCCTGACTTTC
- TRBJ2-5 - TRBV9 CASSVGSIDQETQYF TGTGCCAGCAGCGTAGGTTCTATAGATCAAGAGACCCAGTACTTC
- TRBJ2-2 TRBD2 TRBV5-6 CASSLVLAGALKTGELFF TGTGCCAGCAGCTTGGTCCTAGCGGGGGCCCTTAAAACCGGGGAGCTGTTTTTT
- TRBJ1-2 - TRBV30 CAWSVWGGPSYGYTF TGTGCCTGGAGTGTATGGGGGGGCCCCAGCTATGGCTACACCTTC
- TRBJ1-2 TRBD1 TRBV5-1 CASSQTGNYGYTF TGCGCCAGCAGCCAGACAGGGAACTATGGCTACACCTTC
- TRBJ2-5 TRBD1 TRBV30 CAWTRDRETQYF TGTGCCTGGACCCGGGACAGAGAGACCCAGTACTTC
- TRBJ2-7 - TRBV7-2 CASSSSPYEQYF TGTGCCAGCAGCTCCTCACCCTACGAGCAGTACTTC
- TRBJ2-3 - TRBV19 CASSFADTQYF TGTGCCAGTAGCTTCGCAGATACGCAGTATTTT
- TRBJ1-5 - TRBV11-2 CASSPGTGPQHF TGTGCCAGCAGCCCAGGAACCGGGCCCCAGCATTTT
few TRBJ1-1 - TRBV10-2 CASSSRMNTEAFF TGCGCCAGCAGCTCTCGGATGAACACTGAAGCTTTCTTT
- TRBJ2-7 - TRBV5-1 CASSSARTDSYEQYF TGCGCCAGCAGCTCCGCTAGGACAGACTCCTACGAGCAGTACTTC
- TRBJ2-3 - TRBV5-4 CASATREAGDTQYF TGTGCCAGCGCGACCAGGGAGGCAGGCGATACGCAGTATTTT
- TRBJ1-1 - TRBV6-1 CASRTGGRTEAFF TGTGCCAGCAGGACAGGCGGCAGGACTGAAGCTTTCTTT
- TRBJ2-2 - TRBV7-2 CASSLVSRETGELFF TGTGCCAGCAGCTTAGTTTCTCGGGAAACCGGGGAGCTGTTTTTT
- TRBJ1-1 - TRBV6-5 CASFRGEQTEAFF TGTGCCAGTTTTAGGGGGGAGCAAACTGAAGCTTTCTTT
- TRBJ2-3 TRBD2 TRBV29-1 CSVGASGRATDTQYF TGCAGCGTTGGGGCTAGCGGGAGGGCCACAGATACGCAGTATTTT
- TRBJ2-7 - TRBV6-6 CASSNSDRLYEQYF TGTGCCAGCAGCAATTCGGACCGACTCTACGAGCAGTACTTC
- TRBJ1-2 - TRBV30 CALGFNYGYTF TGTGCCCTTGGTTTTAACTATGGCTACACCTTC
few TRBJ1-6 TRBD1 TRBV27 CASRPRQGHNSPLHF TGTGCCAGCAGACCGCGACAGGGGCATAATTCACCCCTCCACTTT
- TRBJ1-4 - TRBV30 CAWSTRVSEKLFF TGTGCCTGGAGTACAAGGGTTTCTGAAAAACTGTTTTTT
- TRBJ2-7 - TRBV30 CAWSPGTYEQYF TGTGCCTGGAGCCCCGGTACCTACGAGCAGTACTTC
- TRBJ2-4 - TRBV10-3 CAISESGTLGDIQYF TGTGCCATCAGTGAGTCGGGTACCCTTGGGGACATTCAGTACTTC
- TRBJ2-3 TRBD1 TRBV5-1 CASSLRTGATDTQYF TGCGCCAGCAGCCTCCGGACAGGGGCCACAGATACGCAGTATTTT
once TRBJ2-3 - TRBV19 CASSIGRDTQYF TGTGCCAGTAGTATTGGGCGAGATACGCAGTATTTT
- TRBJ1-1 - TRBV25-1 CASSESEGNAEAFF TGTGCCAGCAGTGAGTCAGAGGGGAACGCTGAAGCTTTCTTT
- TRBJ2-3 TRBD2 TRBV5-4 CASSLAGAITDTQYF TGTGCCAGCAGCTTAGCGGGAGCGATCACAGATACGCAGTATTTT
few TRBJ1-1 - TRBV2 CASSARVLTEAFF TGTGCCAGCAGTGCCCGGGTCCTAACTGAAGCTTTCTTT
- TRBJ2-7 - TRBV18 CASSPPPLNYEQYF TGTGCCAGCTCACCACCGCCCCTCAACTACGAGCAGTACTTC
- TRBJ1-1 - TRBV6-1 CASRSLMLDTEAFF TGTGCCAGCAGAAGCCTCATGTTGGACACTGAAGCTTTCTTT
- TRBJ1-2 - TRBV4-3 CASSQDPRAGEAGYTF TGCGCCAGCAGCCAAGACCCCCGGGCAGGGGAGGCTGGCTACACCTTC
- TRBJ2-2 - TRBV30 CAWSDRGGGELFF TGTGCCTGGAGTGATAGGGGCGGCGGGGAGCTGTTTTTT
once TRBJ2-5 TRBD1 TRBV5-1 CASSPMDRDGETQYF TGCGCCAGCAGCCCAATGGACAGGGACGGGGAGACCCAGTACTTC
- TRBJ2-3 - TRBV5-1 CASSLGGPSTDTQYF TGCGCCAGCAGCTTGGGGGGACCTAGCACAGATACGCAGTATTTT
- TRBJ2-2 TRBD2 TRBV7-2 CASSLLLAGGPGELFF TGTGCCAGCAGCTTATTACTAGCGGGAGGTCCCGGGGAGCTGTTTTTT
- TRBJ1-2 - TRBV6-5 CASHDRLTGYTF TGTGCCAGCCACGACAGACTGACCGGCTACACCTTC
- TRBJ2-7 - TRBV5-5 CASSFGGGPSYEQYF TGTGCCAGCAGCTTTGGTGGGGGGCCATCCTACGAGCAGTACTTC
- TRBJ1-1 TRBD1 TRBV28 CASSLGGGQMNTEAFF TGTGCCAGCAGTCTAGGGGGGGGACAGATGAACACTGAAGCTTTCTTT
- TRBJ2-7 - TRBV13 CASSYIGGQVSYEQYF TGTGCCAGCAGCTACATTGGGGGGCAGGTCTCCTACGAGCAGTACTTC
few TRBJ1-1 - TRBV11-2 CASSLRTMNTEAFF TGTGCCAGCAGCTTACGGACTATGAACACTGAAGCTTTCTTT
- TRBJ1-6 - TRBV7-8 CASSFGTYSPLHF TGTGCCAGCAGCTTTGGGACGTATTCACCCCTCCACTTT